A selection of T cell receptor beta chains follows, all from one sample in a study of regulatory T cells in long-lasting Graves disease. MiXCR, run by TCRdb on the multiplex PCR reads, gives a single entry per CDR3 protein. The sample shows about 240,000 distinct CDR3 sequences, 20% to 25% of them seen only once. The sample in question was peripheral blood mononuclear cells (PBMCs), obtained at new diagnosis, from a patient treated with antithyroid drugs. The receptors derive from a female donor with Graves disease. Both conserved end residues are part of each CDR3. D genes are given only for firm matches. Size values are once, few and many counts, or a class for expanded clones, and some rows have none.

V: TRBV5-4; J: TRBJ2-7; size: many; D: .; DNA: TGTGCCAGCAGCTTGTGGAGGGGGCCCTCCGAGCAGTACTTC; CDR3: CASSLWRGPSEQYF
V: TRBV28; J: TRBJ1-5; size: many; D: .; DNA: TGTGCCAGCAGCCCCAGGGTTTCAAATCAGCCCCAGCATTTT; CDR3: CASSPRVSNQPQHF
V: TRBV2; J: TRBJ2-4; size: many; D: .; DNA: TGTGCCAGCAGTGAAGCGCTTCCGGTAGCCAAAAACATTCAGTACTTC; CDR3: CASSEALPVAKNIQYF
V: TRBV7-2; J: TRBJ2-1; size: many; D: .; DNA: TGTGCCAGCAGCTCCCCACGCAGGGTGGGATCAGCCGGCTACAATGAGCAGTTCTTC; CDR3: CASSSPRRVGSAGYNEQFF
V: TRBV4-3; J: TRBJ2-7; size: .; D: .; DNA: TGCGCCAGCAGCCAAGAGGCGCAGGGGTACGAGCAGTACTTC; CDR3: CASSQEAQGYEQYF
V: TRBV10-3; J: TRBJ1-5; size: .; D: .; DNA: TGTGCCATCAGTGAGGGGCAGCACAGGCAGCCCCAGCATTTT; CDR3: CAISEGQHRQPQHF
V: TRBV12-5; J: TRBJ2-3; size: many; D: TRBD2; DNA: TGTGCTAGTGGGTCGGGGGGGAGGGCAGATACGCAGTATTTT; CDR3: CASGSGGRADTQYF
V: TRBV7-2; J: TRBJ1-2; size: many; D: TRBD1; DNA: TGTGCCAGCAGCTTCCCGGACAGGCCCACCTATGGCTACACCTTC; CDR3: CASSFPDRPTYGYTF
V: TRBV28; J: TRBJ2-3; size: many; D: TRBD1; DNA: TGTGCCAGCAGGCGGACAGGGGGAGATACGCAGTATTTT; CDR3: CASRRTGGDTQYF
V: TRBV28; J: TRBJ1-6; size: .; D: .; DNA: TGTGCCAGCAGTTGGGGGAGGTCCTATAATTCACCCCTCCACTTT; CDR3: CASSWGRSYNSPLHF
V: TRBV30; J: TRBJ1-4; size: many; D: .; DNA: TGTGCCGGAAGAGTTACTAATGAAAAACTGTTTTTT; CDR3: CAGRVTNEKLFF
V: TRBV11-1; J: TRBJ2-7; size: .; D: .; DNA: TGTGCCAGCAGCTTGGCGTCAGGCAGCTCCTACGAGCAGTACTTC; CDR3: CASSLASGSSYEQYF
V: TRBV6-2/TRBV6-3; J: TRBJ2-7; size: many; D: .; DNA: TGTGCCAGCAGTTACGAAGGGAGAAACTCCTACGAGCAGTACTTC; CDR3: CASSYEGRNSYEQYF
V: TRBV18; J: TRBJ1-1; size: many; D: .; DNA: TGTGCCAGCTCACCCCGGCAGAAGGCTGAAGCTTTCTTT; CDR3: CASSPRQKAEAFF
V: TRBV18; J: TRBJ1-2; size: many; D: TRBD1; DNA: TGTGCCAGCTCACCACCGGGCGTAGGGGGCTCGAATGGCTACACCTTC; CDR3: CASSPPGVGGSNGYTF
V: TRBV7-2; J: TRBJ2-6; size: .; D: TRBD2; DNA: TGTGCCAGCAGAAAAATGGGAGGGGGGGCCAACGTCCTGACTTTC; CDR3: CASRKMGGGANVLTF
V: TRBV15; J: TRBJ2-7; size: many; D: TRBD2; DNA: TGTGCCACCAGCAGAGGTAGCGGGAGAAGCTATTACGAGCAGTACTTC; CDR3: CATSRGSGRSYYEQYF
V: TRBV7-8; J: TRBJ2-6; size: few; D: TRBD1; DNA: TGTGCCAGCAGCTACCGGGACAGGGGATCTGGGGCCAACGTCCTGACTTTC; CDR3: CASSYRDRGSGANVLTF
V: TRBV3-1; J: TRBJ1-2; size: many; D: .; DNA: TGTGCCAGCAGCCCAACTAGGTTGAAGGATAACTATGGCTACACCTTC; CDR3: CASSPTRLKDNYGYTF
V: TRBV28; J: TRBJ1-5; size: many; D: .; DNA: TGTGCCAGCAGTTTACGGGGGTACGGCAATCAGCCCCAGCATTTT; CDR3: CASSLRGYGNQPQHF
V: TRBV5-5; J: TRBJ2-1; size: .; D: TRBD2; DNA: TGTGCCAGCAGCCTAGCGGGAGCTCTGAATGAGCAGTTCTTC; CDR3: CASSLAGALNEQFF
V: TRBV5-6; J: TRBJ2-5; size: .; D: TRBD1; DNA: TGTGCCAGCAGTAAAGGACAGGGGCAGGAGACCCAGTACTTC; CDR3: CASSKGQGQETQYF
V: TRBV19; J: TRBJ2-5; size: many; D: TRBD1; DNA: TGTGCCAGTAGCCAGGGACAGGGGCCCTACCAAGAGACCCAGTACTTC; CDR3: CASSQGQGPYQETQYF
V: TRBV29-1; J: TRBJ2-3; size: few; D: .; DNA: TGCAGCGTTGAACTAGGAACCGATACGCAGTATTTT; CDR3: CSVELGTDTQYF
V: TRBV14; J: TRBJ2-2; size: many; D: .; DNA: TGTGCCAGCAGCCAAGTTCCCCGCAGGGACACCGGGGAGCTGTTTTTT; CDR3: CASSQVPRRDTGELFF
V: TRBV5-1; J: TRBJ2-5; size: .; D: TRBD1; DNA: TGTGCCAGCAGCTTGGATCGGGGACAGGGGTCGGAGACCCAGTACTTC; CDR3: CASSLDRGQGSETQYF
V: TRBV6-5; J: TRBJ2-7; size: .; D: .; DNA: TGTGCCAGCAGTTCCGGGGCTAGCGCCTACGAGCAGTACTTC; CDR3: CASSSGASAYEQYF
V: TRBV7-2; J: TRBJ2-7; size: .; D: .; DNA: TGTGCCAGCAGCTTAGGCCCGGGGCTAGTCTACGAGCAGTACTTC; CDR3: CASSLGPGLVYEQYF
V: TRBV19; J: TRBJ2-3; size: few; D: .; DNA: TGTGCCAGTAGTAGCGCGCAGGCAGATACGCAGTATTTT; CDR3: CASSSAQADTQYF
V: TRBV20-1; J: TRBJ2-1; size: few; D: TRBD2; DNA: TGCAGTGCTAGGGGTAGCGGGGACCCTTCCTACAATGAGCAGTTCTTC; CDR3: CSARGSGDPSYNEQFF
V: TRBV11-2; J: TRBJ2-7; size: .; D: TRBD2; DNA: TGTGCCAGCAGCTTAGGACCATCGGGGGGCGAGCAGTACTTC; CDR3: CASSLGPSGGEQYF
V: TRBV7-9; J: TRBJ1-6; size: few; D: TRBD1; DNA: TGTGCCAGCAGCACAGGACAGGGGAGTTCACCCCTCCACTTT; CDR3: CASSTGQGSSPLHF
V: TRBV20-1; J: TRBJ2-3; size: .; D: .; DNA: TGCAGTGCTAAGCCCGGGGCTAGGGGCACAGATACGCAGTATTTT; CDR3: CSAKPGARGTDTQYF
V: TRBV29-1; J: TRBJ2-3; size: many; D: .; DNA: TGCAGCGTTGAACCGGCAGAACCGGGCACAGATACGCAGTATTTT; CDR3: CSVEPAEPGTDTQYF
V: TRBV2; J: TRBJ2-5; size: many; D: TRBD2; DNA: TGTGCCAGCAGTGGGACTAGCGGGGGGGCCCCGGAGACCCAGTACTTC; CDR3: CASSGTSGGAPETQYF
V: TRBV11-3; J: TRBJ1-5; size: many; D: TRBD1; DNA: TGTGCCAGCAGCACAAGACAGGGTAATTGTCAGCCCCAGCATTTT; CDR3: CASSTRQGNCQPQHF
V: TRBV29-1; J: TRBJ2-7; size: many; D: .; DNA: TGCAGCGTTGAGGGACACCGGGGCGAGCAGTACTTC; CDR3: CSVEGHRGEQYF
V: TRBV12-3/TRBV12-4; J: TRBJ2-7; size: many; D: .; DNA: TGTGCCAGCAGTCCTCGCTACGAGCAGTACTTC; CDR3: CASSPRYEQYF
V: TRBV7-9; J: TRBJ1-6; size: many; D: TRBD1; DNA: TGTGCCAGCAGCGCCCGCCGGGACAGGGGGTATTCACCCCTCCACTTT; CDR3: CASSARRDRGYSPLHF
V: TRBV7-2; J: TRBJ1-6; size: many; D: .; DNA: TGTGCCAGCAGCCCTCAGGCAGTTGGGCAGTCCTATAATTCACCCCTCCACTTT; CDR3: CASSPQAVGQSYNSPLHF
V: TRBV11-2; J: TRBJ1-1; size: few; D: TRBD1; DNA: TGTGCCAGCAGCTGGGACAGGGTCACTGAAGCTTTCTTT; CDR3: CASSWDRVTEAFF
V: TRBV20-1; J: TRBJ1-1; size: many; D: .; DNA: TGCAGTGCTAAGCGGGGCACTGAAGCTTTCTTT; CDR3: CSAKRGTEAFF
V: TRBV5-4; J: TRBJ2-6; size: .; D: .; DNA: TGTGCCAGCAGCTTGGAGGCCCAGGTGATCTACTCTGGGGCCAACGTCCTGACTTTC; CDR3: CASSLEAQVIYSGANVLTF
V: TRBV29-1; J: TRBJ2-7; size: few; D: .; DNA: TGCAGCGCGTCGGTGAGCTCCTACGAGCAGTACTTC; CDR3: CSASVSSYEQYF
V: TRBV12-3/TRBV12-4; J: TRBJ2-5; size: .; D: .; DNA: TGTGCCAGCAGTTTGGGGCAGGCGGACCAAGAGACCCAGTACTTC; CDR3: CASSLGQADQETQYF
V: TRBV7-2; J: TRBJ2-7; size: .; D: TRBD1; DNA: TGTGCCAGCAGCTTAGTCGGGGGACAGGGCAAAACCTACGAGCAGTACTTC; CDR3: CASSLVGGQGKTYEQYF
V: TRBV4-1; J: TRBJ2-2; size: many; D: .; DNA: TGTGCCAGCAGCCAAGATTGGGGGACAACGAACACCGGGGAGCTGTTTTTT; CDR3: CASSQDWGTTNTGELFF
V: TRBV7-2; J: TRBJ2-7; size: many; D: TRBD2; DNA: TGTGCCAGCAGCGAAACTAGCGGGAGCTCCTACGAGCAGTACTTC; CDR3: CASSETSGSSYEQYF
V: TRBV27; J: TRBJ2-1; size: many; D: .; DNA: TGTGCCAGCAGTTTACTAGTCTCCTACAATGAGCAGTTCTTC; CDR3: CASSLLVSYNEQFF
V: TRBV6-1; J: TRBJ2-7; size: .; D: .; DNA: TGTGCCAGCAGGACCCAGACAGGGACTAACGGGGAGCAGTACTTC; CDR3: CASRTQTGTNGEQYF
V: TRBV2; J: TRBJ1-6; size: many; D: .; DNA: TGTGCCAGCGGGCTCAGCACAAATTCACCCCTCCACTTT; CDR3: CASGLSTNSPLHF
V: TRBV5-1; J: TRBJ2-1; size: many; D: .; DNA: TGCGCCAGCAGCATTAGCGTCGGCTCCTACAATGAGCAGTTCTTC; CDR3: CASSISVGSYNEQFF
V: TRBV3-1; J: TRBJ1-1; size: many; D: .; DNA: TGTGCCAGCAGCCAAGGAGCCGGTAAGAACACTGAAGCTTTCTTT; CDR3: CASSQGAGKNTEAFF
V: TRBV5-1; J: TRBJ2-7; size: many; D: .; DNA: TGCGCCAGCAGCTGGGGGGACAGAGACTACGAGCAGTACTTC; CDR3: CASSWGDRDYEQYF
V: TRBV20-1; J: TRBJ2-1; size: many; D: TRBD2; DNA: TGCAGTGCTAGGCAGACTAGCGGGAACTCAAATGAGCAGTTCTTC; CDR3: CSARQTSGNSNEQFF